A single T cell receptor (beta chain) is shown here with its context. The antigen is undetermined. V lost 0 bases and J lost 3; bases outside the gene matches: 4. Germline V gives CDR1 SEHNR, CDR2 FQNEAQ (reference sequence). This CDR3 region has 15 residues. The sample comes from a study of cytomegalovirus exposure and HLA in healthy donors. About the study: Genotyping of hundreds of donors showed that over 65% belonged to the Caucasian-associated ancestry cluster. General study points: TCR beta V- and J-gene trimming, according to a later analysis, was linked to a missense DCLRE1C variant. Owing to their indistinguishability, certain V segments, notably TRBV6-2 and TRBV6-3, were excluded.

The study ran its PCR with 60 Vbeta and 13 Jbeta primers. The data were produced by immunoSEQ multiplex PCR, yet TCRdb's version contains in-frame clones alone and is incomplete. The sample holds around 94,000 clones; 75% to 90% are singletons and the top ten take 2.5% to 3%. All donors participated as healthy donors of bone marrow. This clonotype was sampled from a middle-aged man in good health and CMV-seronegative. The V and J genes are TRBV7-9 and TRBJ1-2, with 7 bases lining up with TRBD1. What was sequenced was PBMCs. Here the CDR3 reads CASSLARGRDYGYTF. CDR3 coding DNA: TGTGCCAGCAGCTTAGCAAGGGGGCGCGACTATGGCTACACCTTC.